The following is a T cell receptor (beta chain) sequence with its context. The antigen is not known. Naive CD4+ cells were CD45RA-selected; the remaining cells were memory. Genomic DNA per cell subset filled all wells of several immunoSEQ plates. Authors' data handling: Filtering differed since immunoSEQ provided only junctions, with no quality scores. Sequenced by immunoSEQ multiplex PCR; TCRdb stores in-frame clones only, minus some. The V and J calls and clone size are taken from that table; D and trimming were inferred from the DNA. The sample contains a few million clones, approximately 94% of which appear only once. CDR1 and CDR2 from the germline V gene are SGHVS and FNYEAQ. V lost 0 bases and J 1 base, leaving 9 bases between the germline ends. The CDR3 covers 15 residues. The data originate from a study of shared clonotypes between healthy human individuals. Study results and caveats: Larger estimated richness was generally recorded for naive subsets relative to memory subsets.

The sequence was collected from a man aged 18 to 30 in good health. The source material was naive CD4+ T cells sorted from blood. Subset meaning: CD45RA+ positively selected. This chain links TRBV7-6 with TRBJ1-1; TRBD1 is a possible D gene (5 bases). CDR3 bases: TGTGCCAGCAGCTTAGCCGGGGACCAGAACACTGAAGCTTTCTTT. Translating it yields CASSLAGDQNTEAFF.